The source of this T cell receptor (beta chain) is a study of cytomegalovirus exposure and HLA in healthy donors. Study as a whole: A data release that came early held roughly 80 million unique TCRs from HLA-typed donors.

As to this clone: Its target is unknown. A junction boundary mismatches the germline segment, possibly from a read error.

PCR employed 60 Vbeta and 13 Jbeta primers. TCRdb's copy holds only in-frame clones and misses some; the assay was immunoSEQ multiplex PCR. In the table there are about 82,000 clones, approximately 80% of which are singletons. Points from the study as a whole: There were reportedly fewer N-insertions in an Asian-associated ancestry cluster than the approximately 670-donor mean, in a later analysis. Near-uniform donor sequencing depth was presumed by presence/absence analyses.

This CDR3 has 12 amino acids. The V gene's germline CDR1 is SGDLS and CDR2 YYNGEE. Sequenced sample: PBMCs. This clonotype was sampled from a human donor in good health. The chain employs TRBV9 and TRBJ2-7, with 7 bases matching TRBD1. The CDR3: CARLTEPGQLDF. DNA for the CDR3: TGTGCCAGACTAACGGAACCGGGACAGCTGGACTTC.